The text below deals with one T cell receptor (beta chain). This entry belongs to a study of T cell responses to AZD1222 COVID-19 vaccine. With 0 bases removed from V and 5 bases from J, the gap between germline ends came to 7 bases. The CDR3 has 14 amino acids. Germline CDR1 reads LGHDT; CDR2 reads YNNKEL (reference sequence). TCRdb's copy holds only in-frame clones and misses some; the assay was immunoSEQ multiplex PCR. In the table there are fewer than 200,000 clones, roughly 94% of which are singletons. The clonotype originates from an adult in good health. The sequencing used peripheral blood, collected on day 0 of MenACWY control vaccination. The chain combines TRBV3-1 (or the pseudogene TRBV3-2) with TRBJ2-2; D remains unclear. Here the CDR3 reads CASSQEAWTGELFF. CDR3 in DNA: TGTGCCAGCAGCCAAGAGGCGTGGACCGGGGAGCTGTTTTTT.